A selection of T cell receptor beta chains follows, all from one sample in a study of T cells in Graves' hyperthyroidism and ophthalmopathy. Using its own MiXCR run on the multiplex PCR reads, TCRdb lists one record per CDR3 protein. The table shows over 400,000 distinct CDR3 sequences, with around a fifth occurring only once. The sample was blood. The receptors shown here come from a woman aged 70-85 years with Graves' ophthalmopathy. Both conserved end residues are part of each CDR3. The order of the fields is J gene, V gene, clone size, D gene, CDR3 DNA, CDR3 protein. D genes are given only for firm matches. Only some rows state a clone size, as once, few, many or a class for expanded clones.

TRBJ2-1,TRBV27,-,-,TGTGCCAGCAGATCACGGTCCGATCACAACTACAATGAGCAGTTCTTC,CASRSRSDHNYNEQFF
TRBJ1-1,TRBV7-2,-,-,TGTGCCAGCAGCTTAGTGACGGCCTCCTTTGAAGCTTTCTTT,CASSLVTASFEAFF
TRBJ2-7,TRBV6-2/TRBV6-3,many,TRBD2,TGTGCCAGCAGGGGGACTAGCGGACTCTACGAGCAGTACTTC,CASRGTSGLYEQYF
TRBJ2-1,TRBV3-1,many,-,TGTGCCAGCAGCCAAGGTCTGCGGAAGTCCCACAATGAGCAGTTCTTC,CASSQGLRKSHNEQFF
TRBJ1-2,TRBV7-8,-,-,TGTGCCAGCAGCTTAGTCGACAGGTATGGCTACACCTTC,CASSLVDRYGYTF
TRBJ2-2,TRBV2,-,TRBD1,TGTGCCAGCAGTGACCAGGGGGCCGGGGAGCTGTTTTTT,CASSDQGAGELFF
TRBJ2-7,TRBV6-1,-,TRBD1,TGTGCCAGCAGCTATACCCCCGGGACAGTCACCTACGAGCAGTACTTC,CASSYTPGTVTYEQYF
TRBJ2-3,TRBV30,few,-,TGTGCCTGGAACGAAGGGCACACAGATACGCAGTATTTT,CAWNEGHTDTQYF
TRBJ1-1,TRBV19,few,-,TGTGCCAGTAGTCCCCAGGGAAATCAGAACACTGAAGCTTTCTTT,CASSPQGNQNTEAFF
TRBJ2-3,TRBV18,-,-,TGTGCCAACCCGAGAGGCCGCACAGATACGCAGTATTTT,CANPRGRTDTQYF
TRBJ1-1,TRBV3-1,-,-,TGTGCCAGCAGCCTCCCCATGGGGACTGAAGCTTTCTTT,CASSLPMGTEAFF
TRBJ2-1,TRBV28,few,-,TGTGCCAGCAGTTTCCTGCACAGGGACGATGAGCAGTTCTTC,CASSFLHRDDEQFF
TRBJ1-3,TRBV12-3/TRBV12-4,few,-,TGTGCCAGCAGTCCTAACTTAAGAGGAAACACCATATATTTT,CASSPNLRGNTIYF
TRBJ2-1,TRBV30,few,-,TGTGCCTGGAGTGTAGGGACCTACCTCGGGTGGCGTGAGCAGTTCTTC,CAWSVGTYLGWREQFF
TRBJ1-2,TRBV6-6,-,-,TGTGCCAGCAGTTACCAGGGGAATGGCTACACCTTC,CASSYQGNGYTF
TRBJ2-3,TRBV12-3/TRBV12-4,-,-,TGTGCCAGCAGTTCCCTAACATCATCCCCGAGAGGTACGCAGTATTTT,CASSSLTSSPRGTQYF
TRBJ1-2,TRBV28,many,-,TGTGCCAGCAGTTTAAGTTCCGGGAACTTTAATGGCTACACCTTC,CASSLSSGNFNGYTF
TRBJ1-4,TRBV6-2/TRBV6-3,-,-,TGTGCCAGCAGTTACGGGTTACAGCACGCGCCAGAGGGGGTGGTTGAAAAACTGTTTTTT,CASSYGLQHAPEGVVEKLFF
TRBJ2-1,TRBV19,-,TRBD2,TGTGCCAGTAGTAAAGCGGGAGCCCCCTACAATGAGCAGTTCTTC,CASSKAGAPYNEQFF
TRBJ2-3,TRBV20-1,-,-,TGCAGTGCAAGGACGGGGGTTGGAGATACGCAGTATTTT,CSARTGVGDTQYF
TRBJ1-1,TRBV28,-,-,TGTGCCAGCAGTCGACTTCAGAGAGAAGCTTTCTTT,CASSRLQREAFF
TRBJ1-1,TRBV11-3,many,-,TGTGCCAGCACCCCAGGCATCACTGAAGCTTTCTTT,CASTPGITEAFF
TRBJ2-7,TRBV11-1,-,TRBD1,TGTGCCAGCAGCTTAACCTACACCGGGACAGGGATCTCCTACGAGCAGTACTTC,CASSLTYTGTGISYEQYF
TRBJ2-1,TRBV6-5,-,-,TGTGCCAGCAGTTACTCGAATGGGGCCGGGGACGTAAGCAATGAGCAGTTCTTC,CASSYSNGAGDVSNEQFF
TRBJ2-3,TRBV10-2,-,-,TGCGCCAGCAGTGCGGGACCACCCACAGATACGCAGTATTTT,CASSAGPPTDTQYF
TRBJ2-3,TRBV5-1,-,TRBD2,TGCGCCAGCAGCCTGGGGGGGACTCGAGGGTCAGATACGCAGTATTTT,CASSLGGTRGSDTQYF
TRBJ2-7,TRBV27,-,TRBD1,TGTGCCAGCAGTTCCTTCGGGACAGGGAACTACGAGCAGTACTTC,CASSSFGTGNYEQYF
TRBJ2-3,TRBV6-1,few,-,TGTGCCAGCAGACCTGGGGGCCACGGGAGGACAGATACGCAGTATTTT,CASRPGGHGRTDTQYF
TRBJ1-5,TRBV19,-,-,TGTGCCAGTAGTATTGTACAGGGCGGTTTTCAGCCCCAGCATTTT,CASSIVQGGFQPQHF
TRBJ1-5,TRBV5-6,few,-,TGTGCCAGCAGCTTAATATATAGCAATCAGCCCCAGCATTTT,CASSLIYSNQPQHF
TRBJ2-5,TRBV6-2/TRBV6-3,few,TRBD2,TGTGCCAGCAAGCAAGGGACTAGCGGCCTTCAAGAGACCCAGTACTTC,CASKQGTSGLQETQYF